The 18 T cell receptor beta chains below all came from one sample that was sequenced in a study of shared clonotypes between healthy human individuals. Clones were sequenced by immunoSEQ multiplex PCR, and TCRdb holds only the in-frame ones, with some missing. This table holds millions of clones, 85% to 95% found once. Input material: naive CD4+ T cells sorted from blood. Subset here: CD45RA+ positively selected. These receptors were obtained from a man aged 18 to 29 in good health.

The rearrangement links TRBV2 to TRBJ2-3; 10 bases are a match to TRBD2. V lost 6 bases to trimming and J lost 0 bases; unmatched junction nucleotides: 6. The CDR3 has 16 residues. CDR1 and CDR2 from the germline V gene are SNHLY and FYNNEI. The CDR3 nucleotides are TGTGCCAGCAGGAACGGACTAGCGGTTAGCACAGATACGCAGTATTTT. Translating gives CASRNGLAVSTDTQYF.

This clone was seen once. This chain uses TRBV7-2 with TRBJ2-4, with TRBD1 identical over 7 bases. The V segment lost 5 bases and the J segment 0 bases; nucleotides outside the gene matches: 7. There are 16 residues in the CDR3. Germline V CDR1 and CDR2: SGHTA, FQGNSA. The CDR3 loop reads CASSPQGWGAKNIQYF. The CDR3 DNA reads TGTGCCAGCAGCCCACAGGGGTGGGGAGCCAAAAACATTCAGTACTTC.

V gene TRBV5-1 combines with J gene TRBJ1-6; TRBD1 matches 8 bases. The V gene end was trimmed by 0 bases and the J gene end by 2 bases; junction bases not matched to a gene: 7. The CDR3 loop spans 18 amino acids. The V gene's germline CDR1 is SGHRS and CDR2 YFSETQ. This CDR3 reads CASSLADRGGTYNSPLHF. DNA for the CDR3: TGCGCCAGCAGCTTGGCTGACAGGGGAGGAACCTATAATTCACCCCTCCACTTT.

V is TRBV15 and J is TRBJ2-2; D is unresolved. The ends were cut back, 1 base at V and 5 bases at J, with 5 bases in the middle. The CDR3 loop spans 13 amino acids. Per germline, CDR1 LNHNV and CDR2 YYDKDF (reference sequence). Here the CDR3 reads CATSRAGTGELFF. CDR3 DNA: TGTGCCACCAGCAGAGCAGGAACCGGGGAGCTGTTTTTT.

The V call is TRBV27, the J call TRBJ2-2; D unclear. The germline V and J ends were trimmed by 1 base and 3 bases, with 6 bases remaining between them. Germline V gene sequence: CDR1 MNHEY, CDR2 SMNVEV (reference sequence). This CDR3 has 14 residues. The CDR3 region has the DNA TGTGCCAGCAGTTTATATATCCACACCGGGGAGCTGTTTTTT. It translates to CASSLYIHTGELFF.

The V gene is TRBV5-1, the J gene TRBJ2-1; maybe TRBD2 (6 bases). Trimming pared 4 bases from V and 10 bases from J, leaving 9 bases between. CDR1 is SGHRS, CDR2 YFSETQ, per germline. The CDR3 has 11 amino acids. The CDR3 nucleotides are TGCGCCAGCAGCCGGGAGACAGAGCAGTTCTTC. It translates to CASSRETEQFF.

The rearrangement uses TRBV30 and TRBJ1-4; possibly TRBD1 for D (6 bases). This CDR3 spans 14 amino acids. The germline gives CDR1 GTSNPN, CDR2 SVGIG (reference sequence). Trimming shortened V by 1 base and J by 8 bases, and 14 bases separated the two germline ends. CDR3 protein: CAWSAPGTPEKLFF. The DNA for the CDR3 is TGTGCCTGGAGTGCCCCCGGGACACCCGAAAAACTGTTTTTT.

The chain joins TRBV6-5 to TRBJ2-7; TRBD2 matches at 12 bases. Trimming at V came to 6 bases and at J to 4 bases, leaving 4 bases not matched to a gene. In germline, CDR1 is MNHEY, CDR2 SVGAGI. The CDR3 sequence is 14 residues long. CDR3 nucleotide sequence: TGTGCCAGCAGGGAACTAGCGGGAGGATACGAGCAGTACTTC. Protein: CASRELAGGYEQYF.

The genes are TRBV27 and TRBJ1-6; D is ambiguous. The V gene lost 10 bases and the J gene lost 0 bases, with 7 bases spanning the gap. The CDR3 has 13 residues. Germline CDR1 and CDR2: MNHEY and SMNVEV (reference sequence). CDR3 in amino acids: CATSSSYNSPLHF. The CDR3 coding sequence is TGTGCCACTTCCAGCTCCTATAATTCACCCCTCCACTTT.

The chain recombines TRBV5-1 with TRBJ2-5, with 13 positions matching TRBD2. V shed 2 bases, J shed 5 bases, and the junction held 9 bases outside the gene matches. CDR1 is SGHRS and CDR2 is YFSETQ in the germline V gene. This CDR3 contains 17 residues. CDR3: CASSLGTSGDMRETQYF. DNA of the CDR3: TGCGCCAGCAGCTTAGGGACTAGCGGGGATATGAGGGAGACCCAGTACTTC.

On this clone itself: Other DNA sequences from this sample encode an identical CDR3 as well. The J gene is TRBJ2-2, the V gene TRBV6-6; 7 bases map to TRBD1. The ends lost 5 bases at V and 6 bases at J; junction bases unmatched: 3. Germline V lookup: CDR1 MNHNY, CDR2 SVGAGI (reference sequence). The CDR3 contains 13 residues. The CDR3 region has the DNA TGTGCCAGCAGTCCTCAGGGGGCCGGGGAGCTGTTTTTT. It codes for CASSPQGAGELFF.

The chain uses TRBV7-8 and TRBJ2-3; the D is unclear. V was pared by 2 bases and J by 0 bases, with 6 bases between. This CDR3 has 14 amino acids. Germline CDR1 SGHVS, CDR2 FQNEAQ. The CDR3 bases are TGTGCCAGCAGCTTATTGATCAGCACAGATACGCAGTATTTT. Translation: CASSLLISTDTQYF.

The CDR3 DNA reads as TGTGCCAGCAGCTCGGGACAGCGTTATGGCTACACCTTC. As protein: CASSSGQRYGYTF. The V gene is TRBV7-2, the J gene TRBJ1-2, with 7 positions matching TRBD1. In germline, CDR1 is SGHTA, CDR2 FQGNSA. The CDR3 runs to 13 residues. The trim removed 4 bases at V and 5 bases at J, leaving 4 bases unmatched. Full variable domain (rest looked up from reference TRBV7-2 and TRBJ1-2): GAGVSQSPSNKVTEKGKDVELRCDPISGHTALYWYRQSLGQGLEFLIYFQGNSAPDKSGLPSDRFSAERTGGSVSTLTIQRTQQEDSAVYLCASSSGQRYGYTFGSGTRLTVV.

The chain joins TRBV29-1 to TRBJ1-2; no clear D gene. The CDR3 is 16 amino acids. V was clipped by 0 bases and J by 7 bases, with 21 bases between them. Germline-derived CDR1 and CDR2 are SQVTM and ANQGSEA. CDR3 loop: CSVEDLQGYLRGGYTF. The CDR3 nucleotides are TGCAGCGTTGAAGATCTTCAAGGGTACCTCCGGGGTGGCTACACCTTC. The entire variable domain, with the rest obtained from reference TRBV29-1 and TRBJ1-2, is as follows: SAVISQKPSRDICQRGTSLTIQCQVDSQVTMMFWYRQQPGQSLTLIATANQGSEATYESGFVIDKFPISRPNLTFSTLTVSNMSPEDSSIYLCSVEDLQGYLRGGYTFGSGTRLTVV.

This rearrangement joins TRBV11-2 to TRBJ2-3; D remains unclear. The germline V gene encodes CDR1 SGHAT and CDR2 FQNNGV. Trimming cost V 6 bases and J 4 bases, with 11 bases left between them. The CDR3 sequence is 13 residues long. The CDR3 here is CASRIGTADTQYF. The CDR3 DNA reads TGTGCCAGCAGAATCGGAACGGCAGATACGCAGTATTTT.

Details on this clone: Distinct nucleotide sequences in the sample also encode this CDR3. The chain has TRBV28 and TRBJ1-1; no reliable D call. CDR3 length: 12 amino acids. The V and J ends lost 3 bases and 7 bases respectively, with 9 bases between them. Germline V gives CDR1 MDHEN, CDR2 SYDVKM. The CDR3 DNA reads as TGTGCCAGCAGTTTGTACGGAGATGAAGCTTTCTTT. Its protein product is CASSLYGDEAFF. The full variable domain, its missing parts supplied by reference TRBV28 and TRBJ1-1, is DVKVTQSSRYLVKRTGEKVFLECVQDMDHENMFWYRQDPGLGLRLIYFSYDVKMKEKGDIPEGYSVSREKKERFSLILESASTNQTSMYLCASSLYGDEAFFGQGTRLTVV.

The chain is built from TRBV5-1 and TRBJ1-6, with TRBD1 matching 11 bases. Germline CDR1 is SGHRS and CDR2 is YFSETQ. The CDR3 covers 15 residues. The J segment lost 10 bases and the V segment lost 3 bases, leaving 6 bases of the junction unmatched. CDR3 in amino acids: CASSSEDRGLSPLHF. CDR3 DNA: TGCGCCAGCAGCTCGGAGGACAGGGGGCTATCACCCCTCCACTTT. Variable domain in full (rest from reference TRBV5-1 and TRBJ1-6): KAGVTQTPRYLIKTRGQQVTLSCSPISGHRSVSWYQQTPGQGLQFLFEYFSETQRNKGNFPGRFSGRQFSNSRSEMNVSTLELGDSALYLCASSSEDRGLSPLHFGNGTRLTVT.

The chain employs TRBV10-3 and TRBJ2-1; TRBD1 might be the D (8 bases). CDR3 size: 14 residues. The germline V gene has CDR1 ENHRY and CDR2 SYGVKD. V shed 4 bases and J shed 8 bases, with 15 bases lying between them. The CDR3 nucleotides read TGTGCCATCAGTGCACAGGGGGGGATCTATGAGCAGTTCTTC. Translated: CAISAQGGIYEQFF.